The 21 T cell receptor beta chains presented below share a single source sample, sequenced in a study of T cells in narcolepsy. Method: immunoSEQ multiplex PCR; TCRdb's copy keeps in-frame clones and lacks some. The repertoire holds approximately 25,000 clones, with almost 85% as singletons. Specimen: CD45RA- memory CD4+ T cells from PBMCs. These TCRs come from a human donor with narcolepsy.

This clone occurred a few times. The V call is TRBV28, the J call TRBJ2-5; the D gene is possibly TRBD1 (6 bases). This CDR3 is built from 14 residues. The V end lost 3 bases, the J end lost 5 bases, and 13 bases lay between the germline ends. CDR1 is MDHEN and CDR2 is SYDVKM in the germline V gene. The CDR3 DNA reads as TGTGCCAGCAGTTTTAGACAGGTCGGGGAGACCCAGTACTTC. This translates into CASSFRQVGETQYF.

About this clone itself: A junction boundary mismatches the germline segment, possibly from a read error. This chain links TRBV14 with TRBJ2-1, with 12 nucleotides matching TRBD2. The CDR3 contains 19 residues. CDR1 and CDR2 from the germline V gene are SGHDN and FVKESK. CDR3 nucleotides: TGTGCCGGCAGCCCTCTAGCGGGAGGGTCCAAGAGCTCCTACAATGAGCAGTTCTTC. Translation: CAGSPLAGGSKSSYNEQFF.

The rearrangement links TRBV14 to TRBJ1-1, with D uncertain. V lost 1 base, J lost 4 bases, and 7 bases lay in between. CDR1 and CDR2 from the germline V gene are SGHDN and FVKESK. The length of the CDR3 is 13 residues. In DNA, the CDR3 is TGTGCCAGCAGCCAAGGGTGGGGCACTGAAGCTTTCTTT. It translates to CASSQGWGTEAFF.

The rearrangement joins TRBV6-6 to TRBJ1-2; TRBD1 is a possible D gene (5 bases). V lost 6 bases and J 14 bases, leaving 16 bases between the germline ends. Germline lookup yields CDR1 MNHNY and CDR2 SVGAGI (reference sequence). This CDR3 region has 11 residues. Here the CDR3 reads CASRGDSPTTF. The CDR3 DNA follows: TGTGCCAGCAGAGGGGATTCCCCTACAACCTTC.

The CDR3 sequence: CASSSGVNQPQHF. The CDR3 DNA reads TGTGCCAGCAGCTCAGGGGTCAATCAGCCCCAGCATTTT. The J gene is TRBJ1-5, the V gene TRBV28; weak D call: TRBD1 (6 bases). This CDR3 comprises 13 residues. In germline, CDR1 is MDHEN, CDR2 SYDVKM. V was cut by 6 bases and J by 3 bases, with 9 bases left in between.

This sequence joins TRBV6-1 and TRBJ2-7; no firm D call. Trimming stripped 2 bases from V and 3 bases from J, with 5 bases between. The CDR3 covers 12 residues. Germline-derived CDR1 and CDR2 are MNHNS and SASEGT. The CDR3 region is CASSEPYYEQYF. CDR3 sequence (DNA): TGTGCCAGCAGTGAACCCTACTACGAGCAGTACTTC.

This clone was recorded once. This sequence joins TRBV29-1 and TRBJ2-7; 7 bases agree with TRBD2. The J segment lost 2 bases and the V segment lost 4 bases, leaving 14 bases of the junction unmatched. CDR3 size: 16 residues. Per the germline V gene, CDR1 is SQVTM and CDR2 is ANQGSEA. CDR3 DNA: TGCAGCGTTGTTCGTCCGGCGGCGGGAGTAGCCTACGAGCAGTACTTC. Protein: CSVVRPAAGVAYEQYF.

This clone was detected only once. The gene calls are TRBV4-3 and TRBJ2-3; D remains ambiguous. The germline CDR1 and CDR2 sequences are LGHNA and YSLEER. The CDR3 spans 15 residues. The V end lost 3 bases, the J end lost 2 bases, and 12 bases lay between the germline ends. The CDR3 sequence: CASSHDTGVTDTQYF. The DNA of the CDR3 is TGCGCCAGCAGCCACGACACTGGAGTCACAGATACGCAGTATTTT.

V and J are TRBV4-3 and TRBJ2-3; D is ambiguous. Germline V gene lookup returns CDR1 LGHNA and CDR2 YSLEER. This CDR3 region has 16 residues. V dropped 0 bases and J dropped 2 bases, with 12 bases sitting between them. The CDR3 nucleotides are TGCGCCAGCAGCCAAGAGGGCGACTCCTTCACAGATACGCAGTATTTT. Translated, it gives CASSQEGDSFTDTQYF.

The chain is built from TRBV6-5 and TRBJ2-2; 9 bases are shared with TRBD1. The ends lost 10 bases at V and 8 bases at J; junction bases unmatched: 11. This CDR3 has 14 amino acids. Germline CDR1 is MNHEY and CDR2 is SVGAGI. The CDR3 DNA sequence: TGTGCCACCCGGCGGGACAGGGCGTATGGGGAGCTGTTTTTT. Translating gives CATRRDRAYGELFF.

The chain links TRBV10-1 to TRBJ2-3; D is perhaps TRBD2 (6 bases). V was clipped by 2 bases and J by 1 base, with 7 bases between them. Germline lookup yields CDR1 WNHNN and CDR2 SYGVQD (reference sequence). This CDR3 spans 14 amino acids. The CDR3 bases are TGCGCCAGCAGTGAGACGGGGGGCACAGATACGCAGTATTTT. Translating it yields CASSETGGTDTQYF.

The V gene is TRBV5-4, the J gene TRBJ1-2; D is ambiguous. Germline V gene data show CDR1 as SGHNT and CDR2 as YYREEE (reference sequence). Trimming took 4 bases from V and 0 from J, leaving 13 bases between them. This CDR3 contains 15 residues. The CDR3 bases are TGTGCCAGCAGCCGAGAAGGGCCTGCTAACTATGGCTACACCTTC. Protein: CASSREGPANYGYTF.

The chain is built from TRBV6-6 and TRBJ2-5; D possibly corresponds to TRBD1 (5 bases). V shed 5 bases and J shed 5 bases, with 9 bases lying between them. Germline V gene sequence: CDR1 MNHNY, CDR2 SVGAGI (reference sequence). The CDR3 is 12 residues long. CDR3 sequence: CASSQGFETQYF. The CDR3 DNA reads as TGTGCCAGCAGTCAGGGTTTCGAGACCCAGTACTTC.

V usage is TRBV5-4 and J usage is TRBJ2-4; D not resolved. This CDR3 contains 17 residues. The V and J ends lost 0 bases and 0 bases respectively, with 13 bases between them. Per the germline V gene, CDR1 is SGHNT and CDR2 is YYREEE (reference sequence). The CDR3 spells CASSLEPNDLAKNIQYF. The CDR3 DNA sequence: TGTGCCAGCAGCTTGGAACCCAACGATCTAGCCAAAAACATTCAGTACTTC.

This clone was observed a single time. The CDR3 coding sequence is TGCGCCAGCAGCCAAACCGGGACAACTAATGAAAAACTGTTTTTT. It is translated as CASSQTGTTNEKLFF. The chain has TRBV5-1 and TRBJ1-4; D unresolved. The V gene lost 4 bases and the J gene lost 0 bases, with 10 bases spanning the gap. From germline, CDR1 is SGHRS and CDR2 YFSETQ. The CDR3 has 15 residues.

This clone was detected once. The chain links TRBV19 to TRBJ1-5; D not certain. Per germline, CDR1 LNHDA and CDR2 SQIVND (reference sequence). Trimming removed 3 bases at V and 1 base at J, with 10 bases between. CDR3 length: 15 residues. In nucleotides, the CDR3 is TGTGCCAGTAGTATTGGGGTTAGGAGCAATCAGCCCCAGCATTTT. This translates into CASSIGVRSNQPQHF.

The V and J genes are TRBV2 and TRBJ2-7; 9 nucleotides agree with TRBD1. CDR1 is SNHLY, CDR2 FYNNEI, per germline. V was pared by 11 bases and J by 3 bases, with 5 bases of the junction left unmatched. The CDR3 is 12 residues long. CDR3 nucleotide sequence: TGTGCCGGCCACAGGGGGCTCTACGAGCAGTACTTC. Translation gives CAGHRGLYEQYF.

The chain joins TRBV7-8 to TRBJ2-3; D not resolved. The V end lost 6 bases, the J end lost 3 bases, and 13 bases lay between the germline ends. Germline CDR1 SGHVS, CDR2 FQNEAQ. This CDR3 contains 14 residues. Here the CDR3 reads CASSSDPRTDTQYF. Here the CDR3 DNA reads TGTGCCAGCAGTTCGGATCCAAGAACAGATACGCAGTATTTT.

The V and J genes are TRBV5-6 and TRBJ2-1, with 7 positions matching TRBD1. The V segment lost 0 bases and the J segment 8 bases; nucleotides outside the gene matches: 8. Germline loops: CDR1 SGHDT, CDR2 YYEEEE. The CDR3 length is 15 residues. The CDR3 spells CASSLVVTGRDEQFF. CDR3 sequence (DNA): TGTGCCAGCAGCTTGGTTGTGACAGGGCGCGATGAGCAGTTCTTC.

The chain carries TRBV7-2 and TRBJ2-2, with D perhaps matching TRBD2 (6 bases). The CDR3 is 16 amino acids. Germline loops: CDR1 SGHTA, CDR2 FQGNSA. Trimming took off 0 bases at V and 4 bases at J, with 12 bases between the two ends. This CDR3 is CASSLATVAATGELFF. CDR3 nucleotides: TGTGCCAGCAGCTTAGCGACAGTAGCGGCCACCGGGGAGCTGTTTTTT.

The CDR3 bases are TGCGCCAGCAGCTTGGAAGTGGGACAGGTTAGCTACGAGCAGTACTTC. It yields the protein CASSLEVGQVSYEQYF. The J gene is TRBJ2-7, the V gene TRBV5-1; TRBD1 aligns across 8 bases. The CDR3 spans 16 residues. V shed 0 bases and J 3 bases; nucleotides not matched to a gene: 8. The germline V gene has CDR1 SGHRS and CDR2 YFSETQ. The variable domain in full, with the rest retrieved from reference TRBV5-1 and TRBJ2-7, is KAGVTQTPRYLIKTRGQQVTLSCSPISGHRSVSWYQQTPGQGLQFLFEYFSETQRNKGNFPGRFSGRQFSNSRSEMNVSTLELGDSALYLCASSLEVGQVSYEQYFGPGTRLTVT.